Listed below are T cell receptor beta chains from one sample, sequenced in a study of blood T cells in healthy people across ages. Each CDR3 protein gets one entry after TCRdb re-called the 5' RACE reads with MiXCR. The repertoire holds around 1.7 million distinct CDR3 sequences, with over 25% as singletons. The sequenced sample consisted of blood. The receptors come from a woman under 40 in good health. CDR3s include the opening cysteine and the closing phenylalanine or tryptophan. The order of the fields is clone size, J gene, D gene, V gene, CDR3 protein, CDR3 DNA. D genes are given only for firm matches. Clone size, where shown, is once, few, many, or a class for clones that have expanded.

many,TRBJ2-5,.,TRBV12-3/TRBV12-4,CASNKWGLETQYF,TGTGCCAGCAACAAATGGGGGCTGGAAACCCAGTACTTC
.,TRBJ2-7,TRBD1,TRBV5-1,CASSSRTGRRQYF,TGCGCCAGCAGCTCCCGGACAGGTCGAAGACAGTACTTC
many,TRBJ2-7,.,TRBV7-6,CASSLSDVYEQYF,TGTGCCAGCAGCTTATCCGACGTCTACGAGCAGTACTTC
many,TRBJ2-7,TRBD1,TRBV20-1,CSAMPTDRGSYEQYF,TGCAGTGCTATGCCAACCGACAGGGGGTCCTACGAGCAGTACTTC
few,TRBJ2-1,TRBD2,TRBV20-1,CSATPAGSGGNEQFF,TGCAGTGCTACCCCCGCTGGTAGCGGGGGCAATGAGCAGTTCTTC
.,TRBJ2-5,TRBD1,TRBV28,CASGALGTGKETQYF,TGTGCCAGCGGCGCACTCGGGACAGGGAAGGAGACCCAGTACTTC
.,TRBJ1-1,.,TRBV5-5,CASSGEVGTEAFF,TGTGCCAGCAGCGGGGAAGTTGGGACTGAAGCTTTCTTT
many,TRBJ2-5,TRBD2,TRBV10-3,CAISEPSGGEQETQYF,TGTGCCATCAGTGAGCCTAGCGGGGGAGAGCAAGAGACCCAGTACTTC
.,TRBJ2-6,.,TRBV6-1,CASTSSSGANVLTF,TGTGCCAGCACCAGTAGCTCTGGGGCCAACGTCCTGACTTTC
few,TRBJ1-2,.,TRBV5-1,CASKTPGGKGYTF,TGCGCCAGCAAGACCCCGGGGGGGAAGGGCTACACCTTC
many,TRBJ2-7,.,TRBV6-2/TRBV6-3,CASSQQGRSSGHEQYF,TGTGCCAGCAGCCAACAGGGACGATCATCGGGCCACGAGCAGTACTTC
.,TRBJ2-5,TRBD2,TRBV7-2,CASSYGTRPQETQYF,TGTGCCAGCAGCTACGGGACTAGGCCCCAAGAGACCCAGTACTTC
few,TRBJ2-7,TRBD1,TRBV20-1,CSARTGAAYEQYF,TGCAGTGCTCGGACAGGGGCAGCCTACGAGCAGTACTTC
many,TRBJ2-5,TRBD1,TRBV20-1,CSAPGQGARETQYF,TGCAGTGCCCCGGGACAGGGGGCGCGAGAGACCCAGTACTTC
few,TRBJ2-1,.,TRBV6-2/TRBV6-3,CAVMGYNEQFF,TGTGCCGTCATGGGGTACAATGAGCAGTTCTTC
few,TRBJ2-3,.,TRBV14,CASLLGRSRTDTQYF,TGTGCCAGCCTACTTGGGCGGTCCCGCACAGATACGCAGTATTTT
.,TRBJ1-6,.,TRBV7-6,CASSLLGSPLHF,TGTGCCAGCAGCCTCCTAGGATCACCCCTCCACTTT
many,TRBJ2-1,.,TRBV7-3,CASSLTAGGNEQFF,TGTGCCAGCAGCTTAACGGCGGGCGGCAATGAGCAGTTCTTC
.,TRBJ2-5,.,TRBV28,CASSLSGAVKETQYF,TGTGCCAGCAGTTTATCCGGGGCCGTGAAAGAGACCCAGTACTTC
.,TRBJ1-1,.,TRBV18,CASSLSPPQGNTEAFF,TGTGCCAGCTCACTTTCCCCCCCACAGGGCAACACTGAAGCTTTCTTT
few,TRBJ2-7,.,TRBV4-1,CASSQVKVTATYEQYF,TGCGCCAGCAGCCAAGTTAAGGTTACAGCCACCTACGAGCAGTACTTC
.,TRBJ2-1,.,TRBV6-6,CTSSSRGDEQFF,TGTACCAGCAGTAGCAGGGGCGATGAGCAGTTCTTC
few,TRBJ2-2,.,TRBV24-1,CATSAGYTGELFF,TGTGCCACCTCGGCCGGGTACACCGGGGAGCTGTTTTTT
few,TRBJ2-1,TRBD2,TRBV20-1,CSARDLAGASYNEQFF,TGCAGTGCTAGGGACCTAGCGGGGGCCTCCTACAATGAGCAGTTCTTC
.,TRBJ2-2,TRBD2,TRBV13,CASRRAGGNTGELFF,TGTGCCAGCAGGAGGGCGGGGGGCAACACCGGGGAGCTGTTTTTT
.,TRBJ1-4,.,TRBV18,CASSPGGRGSTNEKLFF,TGTGCCAGCTCACCCGGAGGACGGGGCTCAACTAATGAAAAACTGTTTTTT
few,TRBJ1-2,.,TRBV28,CASTLGSIGSWGYTF,TGTGCCAGCACCCTGGGATCCATTGGGTCTTGGGGCTACACCTTC
.,TRBJ1-2,.,TRBV24-1,CVTSDFDGGVDGYTF,TGTGTCACCAGTGATTTCGACGGTGGGGTAGATGGCTACACCTTC
.,TRBJ2-5,.,TRBV10-3,CAISLSFEGTQYF,TGTGCCATCTCTCTCTCGTTTGAAGGGACCCAGTACTTC
many,TRBJ2-1,.,TRBV5-1,CASSLGQNTDEQFF,TGCGCCAGCAGCTTGGGGCAGAATACGGATGAGCAGTTCTTC
.,TRBJ1-5,.,TRBV7-2,CASSLDLVPGPQHF,TGTGCCAGCAGCTTAGATTTAGTACCGGGGCCCCAGCATTTT
many,TRBJ2-7,.,TRBV12-3/TRBV12-4,CASALAGRYEQYF,TGTGCCAGCGCTCTGGCAGGCCGATACGAGCAGTACTTC
.,TRBJ2-5,.,TRBV18,CASSPPGRETQYF,TGTGCCAGCTCACCACCGGGACGGGAGACCCAGTACTTC
.,TRBJ2-7,.,TRBV20-1,CSAEGINEQYF,TGCAGTGCGGAGGGGATCAACGAGCAGTACTTC
.,TRBJ2-5,TRBD2,TRBV5-1,CASSLDAGGPEEIQYF,TGCGCCAGCAGCTTGGATGCGGGAGGGCCGGAAGAGATCCAGTACTTC
.,TRBJ2-3,TRBD2,TRBV10-3,CAISESRRGGMDTQYF,TGTGCCATCAGTGAGTCAAGGCGGGGGGGAATGGATACGCAGTATTTT
.,TRBJ1-5,.,TRBV7-9,CASSPQGDLNQPQHF,TGTGCCAGCAGCCCACAAGGAGATCTTAATCAGCCCCAGCATTTT
.,TRBJ2-1,.,TRBV20-1,CSAVGQIIYNEQFF,TGCAGTGCCGTTGGACAGATCATCTACAATGAGCAGTTCTTC
.,TRBJ2-5,.,TRBV9,CASSVNAGQETQYF,TGTGCCAGCAGCGTAAATGCGGGCCAAGAGACCCAGTACTTC
few,TRBJ2-7,.,TRBV12-3/TRBV12-4,CASSLTASWGTNEQYF,TGTGCCAGCAGTCTTACCGCGAGTTGGGGGACCAACGAGCAGTACTTC
.,TRBJ2-1,TRBD2,TRBV6-1,CASSGLAGGPGHEQFF,TGTGCCAGCAGTGGGCTAGCGGGGGGGCCCGGACATGAGCAGTTCTTC
few,TRBJ1-1,.,TRBV6-2/TRBV6-3,CASRPDSHTEAFF,TGTGCCAGCAGGCCCGATAGTCACACTGAAGCTTTCTTT
.,TRBJ2-4,.,TRBV2,CASRGGTEDIQYF,TGTGCCAGCAGGGGGGGGACAGAGGACATTCAGTACTTC
.,TRBJ2-3,.,TRBV5-1,CASSWGLGVGTDTQYF,TGCGCCAGCAGCTGGGGACTCGGAGTGGGCACAGATACGCAGTATTTT
many,TRBJ2-3,.,TRBV5-1,CASSFGIPSTDTQYF,TGCGCCAGCAGCTTCGGCATCCCTAGCACAGATACGCAGTATTTT
.,TRBJ2-5,TRBD2,TRBV28,CASSLLARVSGGETQYF,TGTGCCAGCAGTTTACTTGCTAGGGTTAGCGGGGGAGAGACCCAGTACTTC
few,TRBJ2-3,.,TRBV7-9,CASSPETAGFNMADTQYF,TGTGCCAGCAGCCCCGAAACCGCAGGATTCAACATGGCAGATACGCAGTATTTT
.,TRBJ2-5,.,TRBV9,CVSSAGGQGGSGTQYF,TGTGTCAGCAGCGCGGGGGGACAGGGAGGTTCGGGGACCCAGTACTTC
.,TRBJ2-5,TRBD1,TRBV24-1,CATAGTGKETQYF,TGTGCCACCGCCGGGACAGGCAAAGAGACCCAGTACTTC
.,TRBJ2-7,TRBD2,TRBV20-1,CSAGVVTSGSYEQYF,TGCAGTGCTGGGGTGGTCACTAGCGGCTCCTACGAGCAGTACTTC
.,TRBJ2-3,.,TRBV2,CASSERKTDRTDTQYF,TGTGCCAGCAGTGAAAGGAAGACAGACCGCACAGATACGCAGTATTTT
few,TRBJ2-3,.,TRBV4-3,CASSQAVGRDTDTQYF,TGCGCCAGCAGCCAAGCGGTCGGACGGGACACAGATACGCAGTATTTT
.,TRBJ2-1,TRBD2,TRBV9,CASSGGTSIDNEQFF,TGTGCCAGCAGCGGCGGGACTAGCATCGACAATGAGCAGTTCTTC
many,TRBJ2-7,TRBD2,TRBV20-1,CSAQLAGLGEQYF,TGCAGTGCGCAACTAGCGGGGTTGGGGGAGCAGTACTTC
few,TRBJ1-2,.,TRBV6-2/TRBV6-3,CASSRGGTPLWGYTF,TGTGCCAGCAGCAGAGGAGGAACCCCTTTATGGGGCTACACCTTC
.,TRBJ1-1,.,TRBV12-3/TRBV12-4,CASSTRQAGNTEAFF,TGTGCCAGCAGTACCCGACAGGCGGGTAACACTGAAGCTTTCTTT
.,TRBJ2-2,.,TRBV7-3,CASRSRLGTGELFF,TGTGCCAGCAGATCACGACTGGGCACCGGGGAGCTGTTTTTT
.,TRBJ2-3,TRBD2,TRBV7-3,CASSSPRASGGADTQYF,TGTGCCAGCAGCTCCCCCCGGGCTAGCGGGGGGGCAGATACGCAGTATTTT
.,TRBJ2-7,TRBD2,TRBV14,CASSQSSGRAGEQYF,TGTGCCAGCAGCCAGTCCAGCGGGAGGGCCGGGGAGCAGTACTTC